This T cell receptor beta chain came from a study of blood T cell repertoires in COVID-19. Study information: Both acute and convalescent COVID-19 samples were obtained from the United States, Italy and Spain. T cells, B-cell-depleted T cells, or PBMCs supplied cDNA or gDNA.

In the study's own analysis: Cell counts per sample came from amplifying reference gene primers. The table came from immunoSEQ multiplex PCR; TCRdb's copy has only in-frame clones and leaves some out. V and J calls and clone size are those listed in that table; D and trimming were worked out from the DNA. The sample has about 480,000 clones, about 89% seen once. V was clipped by 4 bases and J by 3 bases, with 10 bases between them. Per germline, CDR1 SQVTM and CDR2 ANQGSEA. The CDR3 extends over 12 amino acids. Sequenced sample: peripheral blood. V usage is TRBV29-1 and J usage is TRBJ2-7; D may be TRBD1 (5 bases). The TCR was taken from a woman aged 25 to 39 with acute or convalescent COVID-19. This chain's CDR3 is CSVVGHNYEQYF. CDR3 DNA: TGCAGCGTTGTTGGACACAACTACGAGCAGTACTTC.